The 19 T cell receptor beta chains in this list originate from one sample, sequenced in a study of CD8+ T cells in alopecia areata. Sequencing templates came from extracted RNA that was reverse transcribed into cDNA. The assay was immunoSEQ multiplex PCR, and TCRdb's table has in-frame clones only and misses some. This table has approximately 100,000 clones, 60% appearing once. Treatment in this sample: oral pan-JAK inhibitor, 5-10 mg twice daily. Sample: CD8+ T cells sorted from blood, taken around week 55, from a patient treated with tofacitinib. The receptors come from a human donor with alopecia areata.

V is TRBV18 and J is TRBJ2-7; no firm D call. Germline V gene lookup returns CDR1 KGHSH and CDR2 LQKENI. This CDR3 is built from 15 residues. V lost 2 bases, J lost 3 bases, and 14 bases lay in between. Here the CDR3 DNA reads TGTGCCAGCTCACCAGAAGCTTACAGAGTCTACGAGCAGTACTTC. Amino acids: CASSPEAYRVYEQYF.

In its sample, this clone was seen a few times. This sequence joins TRBV4-1 and TRBJ2-6; D is uncertain. CDR3 length: 16 amino acids. Trimming took off 2 bases at V and 1 base at J, with 9 bases between the two ends. The germline V gene has CDR1 MGHRA and CDR2 YSYEKL. CDR3 sequence reads: CASSQSRLSGANVLTF. The CDR3 DNA reads TGCGCCAGCAGCCAAAGCCGGCTATCTGGGGCCAACGTCCTGACTTTC.

V usage is TRBV6-5 and J usage is TRBJ2-7, with D possibly matching TRBD2 (5 bases). This CDR3 is built from 12 residues. V lost 8 bases, J lost 3 bases, and 11 bases lay in between. The germline V gene encodes CDR1 MNHEY and CDR2 SVGAGI. CDR3 in amino acids: CASGGGNYEQYF. The CDR3 DNA sequence: TGTGCCAGCGGCGGAGGCAACTACGAGCAGTACTTC.

The chain recombines TRBV5-1 with TRBJ2-5, with TRBD1 matching 9 bases. J lost 5 bases, V lost 5 bases, and 13 bases had no gene match. Germline values: CDR1 SGHRS, CDR2 YFSETQ. The CDR3 runs to 16 residues. Written as DNA, the CDR3 is TGCGCCAGCAGTCCCGAGGGTACAGGGGGCGGTGAGACCCAGTACTTC. It yields the protein CASSPEGTGGGETQYF.

This chain connects TRBV5-4 to TRBJ2-7; no firm D call. Germline lookup yields CDR1 SGHNT and CDR2 YYREEE (reference sequence). This CDR3 is built from 13 residues. Trimming stripped 3 bases from V and 3 bases from J, with 10 bases between. Written as DNA, the CDR3 is TGTGCCAGCAGCTCTGGGGTACTCTACGAGCAGTACTTC. Translation: CASSSGVLYEQYF.

The chain combines TRBV6-1 with TRBJ2-3; D is undetermined. Germline assignment: CDR1 MNHNS and CDR2 SASEGT. V was shortened by 0 bases and J by 2 bases, with 6 bases between the two germline ends. The CDR3 has 14 amino acids. In DNA, the CDR3 is TGTGCCAGCAGTGAAGCCGACACCACAGATACGCAGTATTTT. Amino acids: CASSEADTTDTQYF.

The chain employs TRBV6-6 and TRBJ1-6; 9 bases agree with TRBD1. Germline V gives CDR1 MNHNY, CDR2 SVGAGI (reference sequence). The CDR3 covers 14 residues. Trimming removed 6 bases from V and 8 bases from J; junction bases left unmatched: 5. The CDR3 region is CASRTDRGHSPLHF. The DNA for the CDR3 is TGTGCCAGCAGGACGGACAGGGGTCATTCACCCCTCCACTTT.

The CDR3, as DNA: TGCGCCAGCAGCTTGTCATGGTCGGATACGCAGTATTTT. This sequence encodes CASSLSWSDTQYF. The chain has TRBV5-1 and TRBJ2-3; D gene uncertain. The CDR3 runs to 13 residues. Trimming shortened V by 1 base and J by 6 bases, and 9 bases separated the two germline ends. From germline, CDR1 is SGHRS and CDR2 YFSETQ.

This clone was seen only a few times. The genes are TRBV7-9 and TRBJ1-1; 7 nucleotides align to TRBD1. With 2 bases clipped from V and 0 bases from J, the junction kept 3 bases outside the gene matches. The CDR3 sequence is 15 residues long. Germline V gives CDR1 SEHNR, CDR2 FQNEAQ (reference sequence). The CDR3 DNA follows: TGTGCCAGCAGCTTACAGGGGACAGTGAACACTGAAGCTTTCTTT. This encodes CASSLQGTVNTEAFF.

The chain uses TRBV20-1 and TRBJ1-2; D ambiguous. V was shortened by 3 bases and J by 8 bases, with 10 bases between the two germline ends. Germline V gene lookup returns CDR1 DFQATT and CDR2 SNEGSKA (reference sequence). The CDR3 length is 11 residues. The CDR3 nucleotides read TGCAGTGCTAGCGTCACTAGGGGCTACACCTTC. Translating gives CSASVTRGYTF.

The chain uses TRBV12-5 and TRBJ1-2; D perhaps matches TRBD1 (6 bases). This CDR3 is built from 14 residues. The germline V and J ends were trimmed by 5 bases and 4 bases, with 14 bases remaining between them. The germline V gene encodes CDR1 LGHNT and CDR2 FRNRAP. CDR3 sequence: CASGPTGIGYGYTF. CDR3 nucleotides: TGTGCTAGTGGTCCTACAGGGATCGGCTATGGCTACACCTTC.

This clone occurred a few times. The chain couples TRBV5-6 to TRBJ2-7; the D gene is possibly TRBD2 (6 bases). Germline V gene lookup returns CDR1 SGHDT and CDR2 YYEEEE. The V end lost 1 base, the J end lost 1 base, and 12 bases lay between the germline ends. This CDR3 contains 15 residues. CDR3: CASSLRGTESYEQYF. The CDR3 nucleotides are TGTGCCAGCAGCTTGCGCGGGACGGAGTCCTACGAGCAGTACTTC.

This sequence joins TRBV2 and TRBJ2-2; D might be TRBD1 (5 bases). The V gene's germline CDR1 is SNHLY and CDR2 FYNNEI. There are 17 residues in the CDR3. Trimming removed 7 bases at V and 1 base at J, with 19 bases between. The CDR3 loop reads CASTPKDTGLNTGELFF. In nucleotides, the CDR3 is TGTGCCAGCACCCCCAAGGACACCGGCCTGAACACCGGGGAGCTGTTTTTT.

This rearrangement joins TRBV27 to TRBJ2-2; unclear D gene. The V and J ends lost 2 bases and 7 bases respectively, with 8 bases between them. CDR3 length equals 13 residues. Germline V gene data show CDR1 as MNHEY and CDR2 as SMNVEV (reference sequence). CDR3 coding DNA: TGTGCCAGCAGTTTACGCCACTACGGGGAGCTGTTTTTT. Translation: CASSLRHYGELFF.

This chain links TRBV2 with TRBJ2-3, with unresolved D. V was trimmed by 4 bases and J by 2 bases, leaving 25 bases between them. The germline V gene has CDR1 SNHLY and CDR2 FYNNEI. The CDR3 totals 19 residues. CDR3 protein: CASSGRISPRAKDTDTQYF. The CDR3 region has the DNA TGTGCCAGCAGTGGGAGAATTTCCCCTCGGGCGAAAGACACAGATACGCAGTATTTT.

This chain uses TRBV19 with TRBJ1-5; weak D call: TRBD1 (5 bases). The germline CDR1 and CDR2 sequences are LNHDA and SQIVND (reference sequence). V was pared by 6 bases and J by 2 bases, with 8 bases between. The CDR3 length is 13 residues. The CDR3 sequence: CASRDIGNQPQHF. The CDR3 region has the DNA TGTGCCAGTAGGGACATAGGCAATCAGCCCCAGCATTTT.

This clone was picked up a small number of times. V is TRBV5-6 and J is TRBJ1-2; D is unclear. The germline CDR1 and CDR2 sequences are SGHDT and YYEEEE. The CDR3 length is 16 residues. Trimming cost V 0 bases and J 3 bases, with 15 bases left between them. The CDR3 DNA reads TGTGCCAGCAGCTTGGGGGCGGATACCTGGGACTATGGCTACACCTTC. This translates into CASSLGADTWDYGYTF.

J is TRBJ2-5 and V is TRBV7-2; D possibly uses TRBD1 or TRBD2 (5 bases each). The CDR3 is 13 residues long. Germline CDR1 is SGHTA and CDR2 is FQGNSA. The V and J ends lost 3 bases and 2 bases respectively, with 7 bases between them. The DNA of the CDR3 is TGTGCCAGCAGCTTCAGGGAGCAAGAGACCCAGTACTTC. Translated: CASSFREQETQYF.

The J gene is TRBJ2-3, the V gene TRBV11-3, with TRBD2 identical over 12 bases. Germline V gene sequence: CDR1 SGHNT, CDR2 YENEEA. Losses at the gene ends were 0 bases for V and 5 bases for J; bases not matched to a gene: 0. The CDR3 is 15 residues long. CDR3 in amino acids: CASSLEGLAGDTQYF. In nucleotides, the CDR3 is TGTGCCAGCAGCTTAGAGGGACTAGCGGGAGATACGCAGTATTTT.